This T cell receptor beta chain was sequenced during a study of T cell responses to AZD1222 COVID-19 vaccine. General study points: Once two AZD1222 doses were given, Spike-specific TCR breadth and depth went up. The repertoires were collected only after the peak T cell response.

TCRdb's table, derived via immunoSEQ multiplex PCR, lists solely in-frame clones and lacks some. The sample lists around 66,000 clones, roughly 87% occurring once. V lost 4 bases and J lost 2, with 12 bases in between. Germline CDR1 reads MNHEY; CDR2 reads SVGAGI. This CDR3 is built from 14 residues. Regarding this clone: As yet, its antigen is unknown.

The sample consisted of peripheral blood, taken on day 0 of AZD1222 vaccination. The chain links TRBV6-5 to TRBJ2-7, with D possibly called TRBD1 or TRBD2 (6 bases each). The sequence was collected from an adult in good health. This CDR3 reads CASSSRRGPYEQYF. The CDR3 nucleotides are TGTGCCAGCAGTTCCCGACGGGGGCCCTACGAGCAGTACTTC.